Below, 15 T cell receptor beta chains from the same sample are listed, as sequenced in a study of blood T cell repertoires in COVID-19. The repertoire was sequenced with immunoSEQ multiplex PCR; TCRdb's copy has only in-frame clones and lacks some. In the table there are 230,000 or so clones, approximately 83% of which are singletons. Sequenced material: peripheral blood. The receptor set was obtained from a man aged 50 or older with active or convalescent COVID-19.

This chain connects TRBV7-2 to TRBJ1-3, with 7 nucleotides matching TRBD1. CDR1 and CDR2 (germline): SGHTA, FQGNSA. The V gene end was trimmed by 5 bases and the J gene end by 2 bases; junction bases not matched to a gene: 6. The CDR3 consists of 15 residues. The CDR3 DNA is TGTGCCAGCAGCCCCCAAAGGGGGCCTGGAAACACCATATATTTT. This gives the protein CASSPQRGPGNTIYF.

The chain uses TRBV30 and TRBJ2-7, with D hard to call. Germline lookup yields CDR1 GTSNPN and CDR2 SVGIG (reference sequence). This CDR3 region has 14 residues. V lost 1 base to trimming and J lost 1 base, with 11 bases between them. For the CDR3, the DNA is TGTGCCTGGAGTGAGACGTCCGGGTCCTACGAGCAGTACTTC. Protein sequence: CAWSETSGSYEQYF.

Concerning this clone: Distinct nucleotide sequences in the sample also encode this CDR3. V gene TRBV11-2 combines with J gene TRBJ2-3, with 13 bases that match TRBD2. The CDR3 spans 16 residues. The junction had 5 bases not matched to a gene; V was cut back by 4 bases and J by 4 bases. Germline-derived CDR1 and CDR2 are SGHAT and FQNNGV. The DNA for the CDR3 is TGTGCCAGCAGCTCTCGGACTAGCGGGGGTGCAGATACGCAGTATTTT. Encoded protein: CASSSRTSGGADTQYF. The entire variable domain, with the rest obtained from reference TRBV11-2 and TRBJ2-3, is as follows: EAGVAQSPRYKIIEKRQSVAFWCNPISGHATLYWYQQILGQGPKLLIQFQNNGVVDDSQLPKDRFSAERLKGVDSTLKIQPAKLEDSAVYLCASSSRTSGGADTQYFGPGTRLTVL.

The gene calls are TRBV11-1 and TRBJ1-2, with 7 bases fitting TRBD1. The ends lost 0 bases at V and 2 bases at J; junction bases unmatched: 6. The CDR3 length is 16 residues. The germline gives CDR1 SGHAT, CDR2 FQDESV (reference sequence). CDR3 sequence: CASSLALGGGNYGYTF. The CDR3 DNA is TGTGCCAGCAGCTTAGCGCTTGGAGGGGGCAACTATGGCTACACCTTC.

V and J are TRBV7-9 and TRBJ2-1, with 7 bases aligning to TRBD2. Per germline, CDR1 SEHNR and CDR2 FQNEAQ (reference sequence). The CDR3 length is 12 residues. With 5 bases clipped from V and 10 bases from J, the junction kept 5 bases outside the gene matches. The CDR3 reads CASSPVGGEQFF. The CDR3, as DNA: TGTGCCAGCAGCCCAGTGGGGGGGGAGCAGTTCTTC.

The gene calls are TRBV7-6 and TRBJ2-3, with TRBD2 matching over 12 bases. CDR1 and CDR2 (germline): SGHVS, FNYEAQ. The CDR3 is 16 amino acids. J was trimmed by 6 bases and V by 5 bases; bases with no gene match: 9. The CDR3, as DNA: TGTGCCAGCAGCCTCCTGACTAGCGGGGGTGAGGATACGCAGTATTTT. It encodes CASSLLTSGGEDTQYF.

This clone was recorded only once. The chain couples TRBV7-2 to TRBJ2-1, with D possibly TRBD1 on 5 matching bases. The CDR3 has 18 amino acids. Trimming took 3 bases from V and 2 from J, leaving 20 bases between them. Germline-derived CDR1 and CDR2 are SGHTA and FQGNSA. CDR3 amino acids: CASSLSLPGAIAYNEQFF. As DNA, the CDR3 is TGTGCCAGCAGCTTGTCCCTACCTGGGGCTATTGCCTACAATGAGCAGTTCTTC.

This sequence joins TRBV5-6 and TRBJ1-1; D is unresolved. This CDR3 has 13 amino acids. Germline V lookup: CDR1 SGHDT, CDR2 YYEEEE. V lost 1 base and J lost 4, with 8 bases in between. The CDR3 DNA reads as TGTGCCAGCAGCTTGAGCCGAGGCACTGAAGCTTTCTTT. This translates into CASSLSRGTEAFF. Full variable domain (rest looked up from reference TRBV5-6 and TRBJ1-1): DAGVTQSPTHLIKTRGQQVTLRCSPKSGHDTVSWYQQALGQGPQFIFQYYEEEERQRGNFPDRFSGHQFPNYSSELNVNALLLGDSALYLCASSLSRGTEAFFGQGTRLTVV.

This clone was detected a few times. The CDR3 nucleotides read TGCGCCAGCAGCGGCCTGGCTTCCTCCTACGAGCAGTACTTC. Its translation is CASSGLASSYEQYF. The chain carries TRBV5-1 and TRBJ2-7; D is uncertain. V was pared by 4 bases and J by 0 bases, with 11 bases between. The germline gives CDR1 SGHRS, CDR2 YFSETQ. The CDR3 totals 14 residues.

This chain links TRBV11-2 with TRBJ1-2; TRBD1 agrees at 7 bases. The CDR3 is made up of 16 amino acids. V trimming: 6 bases; J trimming: 3 bases; junction bases outside the gene matches: 13. CDR1 is SGHAT and CDR2 is FQNNGV in the germline V gene. The CDR3 sequence: CASRHLGRGQDYGYTF. CDR3 sequence (DNA): TGTGCCAGCAGACACCTCGGAAGGGGGCAAGACTATGGCTACACCTTC.

CDR3 DNA sequence: TGTGCCAGCAGCTTGGGGCGCTCCTCTGGGGCCAACGTCCTGACTTTC. Encoded protein: CASSLGRSSGANVLTF. The V call is TRBV7-6, the J call TRBJ2-6; tentative D call: TRBD1 (5 bases). V lost 3 bases to trimming and J lost 0 bases, with 9 bases between them. CDR3 length equals 16 residues. In germline, CDR1 is SGHVS, CDR2 FNYEAQ.

V is TRBV29-1 and J is TRBJ1-5; D is possibly TRBD1 (5 bases). Germline V gene sequence: CDR1 SQVTM, CDR2 ANQGSEA. V was shortened by 4 bases and J by 2 bases, with 12 bases between the two germline ends. CDR3 length equals 14 residues. CDR3 sequence reads: CSVAGGLGNQPQHF. Written as DNA, the CDR3 is TGCAGCGTTGCCGGGGGTCTGGGCAATCAGCCCCAGCATTTT.

This chain joins TRBV29-1 and TRBJ1-1; D is unresolved. Trimming shortened V by 2 bases and J by 3 bases, and 10 bases separated the two germline ends. This CDR3 region has 13 residues. CDR1 is SQVTM, CDR2 ANQGSEA, per germline. The CDR3 region has the DNA TGCAGCGTTGAAAGTCAGAGGGACACTGAAGCTTTCTTT. Its translation: CSVESQRDTEAFF. Together with reference TRBV29-1 and TRBJ1-1, the CDR3 gives the full variable domain: SAVISQKPSRDICQRGTSLTIQCQVDSQVTMMFWYRQQPGQSLTLIATANQGSEATYESGFVIDKFPISRPNLTFSTLTVSNMSPEDSSIYLCSVESQRDTEAFFGQGTRLTVV.

The rearrangement links TRBV19 to TRBJ1-1; 7 nucleotides agree with TRBD1. CDR3 length equals 14 residues. Per the germline V gene, CDR1 is LNHDA and CDR2 is SQIVND (reference sequence). V trimming: 6 bases; J trimming: 4 bases; junction bases outside the gene matches: 8. The CDR3 nucleotides are TGTGCCAGTAGCAAACAGGGGTGGGGCACTGAAGCTTTCTTT. Protein: CASSKQGWGTEAFF. The whole variable domain, filled in from reference TRBV19 and TRBJ1-1, reads DGGITQSPKYLFRKEGQNVTLSCEQNLNHDAMYWYRQDPGQGLRLIYYSQIVNDFQKGDIAEGYSVSREKKESFPLTVTSAQKNPTAFYLCASSKQGWGTEAFFGQGTRLTVV.

The V call is TRBV11-3, the J call TRBJ2-5; D remains ambiguous. The germline V and J ends were trimmed by 1 base and 3 bases, with 12 bases remaining between them. The CDR3 runs to 15 residues. Germline CDR1 is SGHNT and CDR2 is YENEEA. DNA of the CDR3: TGTGCCAGCAGCTTAGGAATCCAGTTGGAAGAGACCCAGTACTTC. Amino acid sequence: CASSLGIQLEETQYF.